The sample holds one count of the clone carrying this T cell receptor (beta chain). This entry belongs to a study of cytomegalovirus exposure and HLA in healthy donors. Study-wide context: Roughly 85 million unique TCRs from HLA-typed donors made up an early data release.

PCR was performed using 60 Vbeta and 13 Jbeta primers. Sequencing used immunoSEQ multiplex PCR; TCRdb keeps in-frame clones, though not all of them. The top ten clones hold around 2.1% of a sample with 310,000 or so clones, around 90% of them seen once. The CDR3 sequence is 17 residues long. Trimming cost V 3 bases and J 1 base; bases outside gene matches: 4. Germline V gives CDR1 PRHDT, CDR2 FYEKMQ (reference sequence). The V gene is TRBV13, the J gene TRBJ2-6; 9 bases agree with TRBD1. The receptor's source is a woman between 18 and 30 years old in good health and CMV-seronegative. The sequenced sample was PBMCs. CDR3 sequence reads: CASSLGTGYSGANVLTF. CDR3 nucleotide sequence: TGTGCCAGCAGCTTGGGGACAGGGTATTCTGGGGCCAACGTCCTGACTTTC.